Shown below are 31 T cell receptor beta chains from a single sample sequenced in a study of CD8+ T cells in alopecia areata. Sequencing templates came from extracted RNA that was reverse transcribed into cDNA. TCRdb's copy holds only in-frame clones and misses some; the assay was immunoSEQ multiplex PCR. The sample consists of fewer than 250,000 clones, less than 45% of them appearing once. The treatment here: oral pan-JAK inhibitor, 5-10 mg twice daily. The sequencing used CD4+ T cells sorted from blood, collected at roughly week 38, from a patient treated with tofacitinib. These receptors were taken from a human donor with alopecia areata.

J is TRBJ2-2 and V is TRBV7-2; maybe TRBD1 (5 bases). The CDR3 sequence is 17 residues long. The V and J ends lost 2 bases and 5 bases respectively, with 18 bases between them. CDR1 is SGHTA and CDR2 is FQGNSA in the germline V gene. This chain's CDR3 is CASSLLGQGTETGELFF. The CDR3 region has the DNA TGTGCCAGCAGCTTATTGGGTCAGGGAACTGAAACCGGGGAGCTGTTTTTT.

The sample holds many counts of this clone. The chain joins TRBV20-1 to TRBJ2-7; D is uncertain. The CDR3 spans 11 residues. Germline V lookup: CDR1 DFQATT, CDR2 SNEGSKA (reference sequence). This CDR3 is CSTQSSYEQYF. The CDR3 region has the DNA TGCAGCACACAGAGCTCCTACGAGCAGTACTTC.

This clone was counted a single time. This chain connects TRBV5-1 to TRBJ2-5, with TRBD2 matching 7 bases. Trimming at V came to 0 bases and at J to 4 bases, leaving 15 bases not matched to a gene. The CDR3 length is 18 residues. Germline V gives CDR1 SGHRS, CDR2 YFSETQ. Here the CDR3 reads CASSLGVTRESFGETQYF. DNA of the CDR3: TGCGCCAGCAGCTTGGGGGTTACGCGGGAGTCATTTGGAGAGACCCAGTACTTC.

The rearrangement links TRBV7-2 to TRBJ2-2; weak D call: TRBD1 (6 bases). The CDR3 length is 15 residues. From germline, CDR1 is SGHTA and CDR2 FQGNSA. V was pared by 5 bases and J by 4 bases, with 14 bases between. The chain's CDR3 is CASSPRDIPTGELFF. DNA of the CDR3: TGTGCCAGCAGCCCGAGGGACATTCCCACCGGGGAGCTGTTTTTT.

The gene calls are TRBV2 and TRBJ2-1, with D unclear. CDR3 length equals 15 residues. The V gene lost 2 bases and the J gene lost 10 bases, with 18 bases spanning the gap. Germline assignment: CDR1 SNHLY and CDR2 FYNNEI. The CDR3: CASSERSTIYSEQFF. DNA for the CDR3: TGTGCCAGCAGTGAACGTTCAACAATCTACTCCGAGCAGTTCTTC.

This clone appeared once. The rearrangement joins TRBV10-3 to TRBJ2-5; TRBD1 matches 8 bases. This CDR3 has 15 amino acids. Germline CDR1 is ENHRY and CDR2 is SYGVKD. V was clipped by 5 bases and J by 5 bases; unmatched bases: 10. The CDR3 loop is CAISRSGQGLETQYF. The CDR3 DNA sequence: TGTGCCATCAGTAGGTCCGGACAGGGTCTTGAGACCCAGTACTTC.

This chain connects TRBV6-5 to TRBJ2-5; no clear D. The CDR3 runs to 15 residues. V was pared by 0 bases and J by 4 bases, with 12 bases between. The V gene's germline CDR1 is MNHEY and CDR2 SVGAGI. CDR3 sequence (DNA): TGTGCCAGCAGTTACTCGTACTCAGGAGTAGAGACCCAGTACTTC. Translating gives CASSYSYSGVETQYF.

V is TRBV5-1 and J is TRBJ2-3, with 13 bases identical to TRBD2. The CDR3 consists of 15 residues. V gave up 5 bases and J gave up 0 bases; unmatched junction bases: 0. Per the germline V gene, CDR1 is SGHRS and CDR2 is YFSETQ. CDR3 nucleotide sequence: TGCGCCAGCAGGGGACTAGCGGGGAGCACAGATACGCAGTATTTT. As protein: CASRGLAGSTDTQYF.

CDR3: CASSEEITGGDGYTF. The DNA of the CDR3 is TGTGCCAGCAGTGAAGAGATAACAGGGGGCGATGGCTACACCTTC. The chain couples TRBV2 to TRBJ1-2; 9 nucleotides agree with TRBD1. The CDR3 spans 15 residues. V trimming: 1 base; J trimming: 6 bases; junction bases outside the gene matches: 6. Looked up from germline, CDR1 is SNHLY and CDR2 is FYNNEI. The full variable domain, in which reference TRBV2 and TRBJ1-2 provide the parts outside the CDR3, is EPEVTQTPSHQVTQMGQEVILRCVPISNHLYFYWYRQILGQKVEFLVSFYNNEISEKSEIFDDQFSVERPDGSNFTLKIRSTKLEDSAMYFCASSEEITGGDGYTFGSGTRLTVV.

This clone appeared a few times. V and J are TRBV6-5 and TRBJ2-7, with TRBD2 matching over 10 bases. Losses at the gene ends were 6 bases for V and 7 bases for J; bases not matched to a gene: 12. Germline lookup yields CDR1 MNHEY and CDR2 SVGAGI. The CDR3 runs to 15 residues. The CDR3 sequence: CASSPPGLATKEQYF. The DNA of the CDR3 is TGTGCCAGCAGCCCACCGGGACTAGCGACGAAAGAGCAGTACTTC.

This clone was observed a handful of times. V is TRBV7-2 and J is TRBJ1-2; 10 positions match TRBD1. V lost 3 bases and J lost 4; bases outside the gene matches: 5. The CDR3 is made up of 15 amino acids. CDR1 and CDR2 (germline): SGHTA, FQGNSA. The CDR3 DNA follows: TGTGCCAGCAGCTTGGTGGGACAGGGGAGCTATGGCTACACCTTC. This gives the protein CASSLVGQGSYGYTF.

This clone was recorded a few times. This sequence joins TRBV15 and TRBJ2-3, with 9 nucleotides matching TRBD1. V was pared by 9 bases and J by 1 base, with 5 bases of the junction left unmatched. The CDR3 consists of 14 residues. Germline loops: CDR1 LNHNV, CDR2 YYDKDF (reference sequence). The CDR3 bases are TGTGCCACTCTGGACAGGGGTGGCACAGATACGCAGTATTTT. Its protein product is CATLDRGGTDTQYF.

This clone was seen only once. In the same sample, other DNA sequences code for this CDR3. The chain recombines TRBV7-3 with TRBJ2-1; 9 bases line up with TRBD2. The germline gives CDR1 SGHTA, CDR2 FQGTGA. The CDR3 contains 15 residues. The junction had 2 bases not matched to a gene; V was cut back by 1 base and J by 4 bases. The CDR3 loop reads CASSLRREGYNEQFF. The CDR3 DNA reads TGTGCCAGCAGCTTAAGGCGGGAGGGATACAATGAGCAGTTCTTC. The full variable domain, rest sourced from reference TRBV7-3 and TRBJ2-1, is GAGVSQTPSNKVTEKGKYVELRCDPISGHTALYWYRQSLGQGPEFLIYFQGTGAADDSGLPNDRFFAVRPEGSVSTLKIQRTERGDSAVYLCASSLRREGYNEQFFGPGTRLTVL.

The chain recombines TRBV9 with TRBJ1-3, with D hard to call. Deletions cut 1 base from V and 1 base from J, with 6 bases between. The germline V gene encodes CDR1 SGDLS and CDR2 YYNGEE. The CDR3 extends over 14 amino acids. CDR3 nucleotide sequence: TGTGCCAGCAGCGTAACATCGTCTGGAAACACCATATATTTT. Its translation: CASSVTSSGNTIYF.

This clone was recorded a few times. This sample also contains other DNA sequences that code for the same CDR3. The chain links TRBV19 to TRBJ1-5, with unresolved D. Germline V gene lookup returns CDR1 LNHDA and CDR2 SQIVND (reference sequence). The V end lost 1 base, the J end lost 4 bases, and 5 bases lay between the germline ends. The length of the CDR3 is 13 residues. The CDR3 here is CASSIGGNQPQHF. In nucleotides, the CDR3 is TGTGCCAGTAGTATAGGGGGAAATCAGCCCCAGCATTTT.

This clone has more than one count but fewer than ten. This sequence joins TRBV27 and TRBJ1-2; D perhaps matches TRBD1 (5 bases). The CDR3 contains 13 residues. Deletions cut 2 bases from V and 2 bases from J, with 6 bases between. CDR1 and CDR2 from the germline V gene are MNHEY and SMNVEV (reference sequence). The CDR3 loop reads CASSLRQNYGYTF. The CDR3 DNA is TGTGCCAGCAGTTTACGACAGAACTATGGCTACACCTTC.

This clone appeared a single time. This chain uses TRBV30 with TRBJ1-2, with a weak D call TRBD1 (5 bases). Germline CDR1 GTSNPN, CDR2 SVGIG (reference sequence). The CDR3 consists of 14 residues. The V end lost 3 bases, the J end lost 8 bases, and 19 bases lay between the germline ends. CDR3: CAWSFVPVGTGYTF. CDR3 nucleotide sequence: TGTGCCTGGAGCTTCGTACCCGTAGGGACCGGCTACACCTTC.

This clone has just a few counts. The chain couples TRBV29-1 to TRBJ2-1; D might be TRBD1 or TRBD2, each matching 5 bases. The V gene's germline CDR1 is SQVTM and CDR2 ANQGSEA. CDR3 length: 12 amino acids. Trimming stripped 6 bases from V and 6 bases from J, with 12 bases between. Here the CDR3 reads CSVAGAGNEQFF. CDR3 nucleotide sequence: TGCAGCGTCGCCGGGGCCGGCAATGAGCAGTTCTTC.

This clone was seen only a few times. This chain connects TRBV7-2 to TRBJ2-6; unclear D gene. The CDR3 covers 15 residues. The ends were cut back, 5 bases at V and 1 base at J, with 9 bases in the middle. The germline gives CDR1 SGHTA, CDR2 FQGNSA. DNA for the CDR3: TGTGCCAGCAGCCCCCGGAGATCTGGGGCCAACGTCCTGACTTTC. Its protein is CASSPRRSGANVLTF.

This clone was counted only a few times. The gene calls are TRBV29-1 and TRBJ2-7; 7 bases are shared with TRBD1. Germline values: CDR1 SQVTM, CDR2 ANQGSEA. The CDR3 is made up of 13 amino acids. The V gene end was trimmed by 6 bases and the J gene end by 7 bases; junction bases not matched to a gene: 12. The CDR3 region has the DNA TGCAGCGTCTCTGACAGGGTCGGCGGAGAGCAGTACTTC. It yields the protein CSVSDRVGGEQYF.

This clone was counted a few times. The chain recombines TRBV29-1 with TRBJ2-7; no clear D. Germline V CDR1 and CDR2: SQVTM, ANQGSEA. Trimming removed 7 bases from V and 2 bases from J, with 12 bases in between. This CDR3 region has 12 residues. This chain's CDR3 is CSAGSATYEQYF. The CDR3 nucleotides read TGCAGCGCTGGGTCGGCAACCTACGAGCAGTACTTC.

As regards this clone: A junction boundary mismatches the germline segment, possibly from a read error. CDR3 nucleotides: TGCAGTGCTGGAGCCTCCGGGACTAACCTCTTC. It is translated as CSAGASGTNLF. The V gene is TRBV20-1, the J gene TRBJ2-1; 7 positions match TRBD2. This CDR3 spans 11 amino acids. CDR1 and CDR2 (germline): DFQATT, SNEGSKA (reference sequence).

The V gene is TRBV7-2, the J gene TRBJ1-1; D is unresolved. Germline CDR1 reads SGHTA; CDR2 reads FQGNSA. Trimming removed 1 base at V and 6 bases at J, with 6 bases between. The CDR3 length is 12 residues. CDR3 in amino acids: CASSLEISEAFF. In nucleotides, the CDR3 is TGTGCCAGCAGCTTAGAGATCTCTGAAGCTTTCTTT.

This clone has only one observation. CDR3 DNA sequence: TGTGCCAGCAGCCGTATGCGGCGCGTAGCGGGAGGGCTTAAAAATGAGCAGTTCTTC. Protein: CASSRMRRVAGGLKNEQFF. The chain joins TRBV7-2 to TRBJ2-1, with 11 bases matching TRBD2. From germline, CDR1 is SGHTA and CDR2 FQGNSA. The CDR3 has 19 amino acids. The J segment lost 7 bases and the V segment lost 5 bases, leaving 19 bases of the junction unmatched.

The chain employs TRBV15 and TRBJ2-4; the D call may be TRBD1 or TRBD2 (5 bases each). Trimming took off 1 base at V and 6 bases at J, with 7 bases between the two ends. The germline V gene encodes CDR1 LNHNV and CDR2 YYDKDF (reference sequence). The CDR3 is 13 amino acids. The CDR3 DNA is TGTGCCACCAGCAGAGGAGGGGTAAACATTCAGTACTTC. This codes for CATSRGGVNIQYF.

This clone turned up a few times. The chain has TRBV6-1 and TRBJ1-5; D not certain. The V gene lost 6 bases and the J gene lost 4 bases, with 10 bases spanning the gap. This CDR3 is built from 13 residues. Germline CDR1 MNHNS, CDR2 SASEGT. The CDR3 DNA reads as TGTGCCAGCAGAGATACGGGGAATCAGCCCCAGCATTTT. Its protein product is CASRDTGNQPQHF.

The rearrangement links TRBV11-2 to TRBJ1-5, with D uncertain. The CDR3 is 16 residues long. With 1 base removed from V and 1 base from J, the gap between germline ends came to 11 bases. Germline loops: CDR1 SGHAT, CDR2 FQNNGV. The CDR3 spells CASSLGTALSNQPQHF. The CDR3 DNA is TGTGCCAGCAGCTTAGGCACCGCTCTCAGCAATCAGCCCCAGCATTTT. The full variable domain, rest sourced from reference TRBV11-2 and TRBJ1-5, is EAGVAQSPRYKIIEKRQSVAFWCNPISGHATLYWYQQILGQGPKLLIQFQNNGVVDDSQLPKDRFSAERLKGVDSTLKIQPAKLEDSAVYLCASSLGTALSNQPQHFGDGTRLSIL.

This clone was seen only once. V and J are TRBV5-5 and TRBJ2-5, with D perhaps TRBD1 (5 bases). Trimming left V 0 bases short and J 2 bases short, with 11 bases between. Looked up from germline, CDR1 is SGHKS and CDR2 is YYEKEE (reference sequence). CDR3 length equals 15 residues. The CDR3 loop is CASSLESGFQETQYF. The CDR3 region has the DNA TGTGCCAGCAGCTTGGAATCAGGGTTTCAAGAGACCCAGTACTTC.

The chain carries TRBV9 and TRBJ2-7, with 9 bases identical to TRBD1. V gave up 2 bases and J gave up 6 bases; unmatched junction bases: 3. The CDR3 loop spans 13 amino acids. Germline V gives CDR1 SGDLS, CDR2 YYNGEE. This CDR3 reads CASSVLTGGEQYF. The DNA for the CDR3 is TGTGCCAGCAGCGTGCTGACAGGGGGCGAGCAGTACTTC.

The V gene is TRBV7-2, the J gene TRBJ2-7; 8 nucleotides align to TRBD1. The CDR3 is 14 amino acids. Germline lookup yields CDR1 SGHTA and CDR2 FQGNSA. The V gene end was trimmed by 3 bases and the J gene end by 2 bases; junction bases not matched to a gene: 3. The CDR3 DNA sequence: TGTGCCAGCAGCTTCCCGGGACAGGCCTACGAGCAGTACTTC. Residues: CASSFPGQAYEQYF.

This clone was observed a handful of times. For the CDR3, the DNA is TGTGCCTGGAGTTCGTATGAGCAGTTCTTC. Protein sequence: CAWSSYEQFF. The chain uses TRBV30 and TRBJ2-1; D gene unclear. Trimming took off 2 bases at V and 8 bases at J, with 4 bases between the two ends. The germline gives CDR1 GTSNPN, CDR2 SVGIG (reference sequence). The CDR3 is 10 amino acids.